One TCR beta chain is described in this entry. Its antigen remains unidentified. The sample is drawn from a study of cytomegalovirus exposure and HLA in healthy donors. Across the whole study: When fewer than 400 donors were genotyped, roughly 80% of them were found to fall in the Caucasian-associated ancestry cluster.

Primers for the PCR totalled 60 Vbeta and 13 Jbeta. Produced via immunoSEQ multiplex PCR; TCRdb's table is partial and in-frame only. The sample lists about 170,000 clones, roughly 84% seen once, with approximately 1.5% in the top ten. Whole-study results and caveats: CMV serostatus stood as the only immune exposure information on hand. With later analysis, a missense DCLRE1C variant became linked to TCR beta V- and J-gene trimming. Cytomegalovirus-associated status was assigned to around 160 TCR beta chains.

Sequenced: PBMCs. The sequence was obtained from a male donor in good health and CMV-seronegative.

The CDR3 is CASSRQLSNQPQHF. The CDR3 bases are TGTGCCAGCAGCAGACAGTTAAGCAATCAGCCCCAGCATTTT. V and J are TRBV27 and TRBJ1-5; TRBD1 is a possible D gene (5 bases). Germline CDR1 is MNHEY and CDR2 is SMNVEV (reference sequence). Deletions cut 6 bases from V and 1 base from J, with 10 bases between. CDR3 length equals 14 residues.